These 32 T cell receptor beta chains were sequenced from one sample in a study of shared clonotypes between healthy human individuals. Profiling relied on immunoSEQ multiplex PCR, and the TCRdb table lists in-frame clones only, not all of them. The sample carries 2,500,000 or so clones, more than 90% recorded once. Sequencing was carried out using naive CD4+ T cells sorted from blood. Specified subset: CD45RA+ positively selected. All receptors come from a man between 18 and 29 years old in good health.

V usage is TRBV19 and J usage is TRBJ2-7; possible D gene TRBD2, 6 bases. Per germline, CDR1 LNHDA and CDR2 SQIVND (reference sequence). The V end was cut by 9 bases, the J end by 2 bases, with 14 bases between. The CDR3 covers 13 residues. DNA of the CDR3: TGTGCCAGCTGGGGAGGTTCCACCTACGAGCAGTACTTC. Its translation is CASWGGSTYEQYF.

V usage is TRBV7-2 and J usage is TRBJ2-2; D perhaps matches TRBD1 (6 bases). This CDR3 region has 16 residues. Germline V gives CDR1 SGHTA, CDR2 FQGNSA. The V end was cut by 4 bases, the J end by 5 bases, with 17 bases between. CDR3 in amino acids: CASSSTAGTQTGELFF. DNA for the CDR3: TGTGCCAGCAGCTCTACTGCCGGGACACAGACCGGGGAGCTGTTTTTT.

The rearrangement uses TRBV9 and TRBJ1-1; perhaps TRBD1 as D (5 bases). From germline, CDR1 is SGDLS and CDR2 YYNGEE. The V gene lost 4 bases and the J gene lost 0 bases, with 13 bases spanning the gap. This CDR3 spans 15 amino acids. This chain's CDR3 is CASSPPGHMNTEAFF. For the CDR3, the DNA is TGTGCCAGCAGCCCCCCGGGGCACATGAACACTGAAGCTTTCTTT.

The chain has TRBV10-2 and TRBJ2-5; 16 bases agree with TRBD2. Germline CDR1 and CDR2: WSHSY and SAAADI. With 0 bases clipped from V and 5 bases from J, the junction kept 6 bases outside the gene matches. There are 18 residues in the CDR3. Here the CDR3 DNA reads TGCGCCAGCAGTGAGTCTGGGACTAGCGGGAGGGTTCTCGAGACCCAGTACTTC. Amino acid sequence: CASSESGTSGRVLETQYF.

V is TRBV7-9 and J is TRBJ1-5, with no clear D. V dropped 2 bases and J dropped 5 bases, with 10 bases sitting between them. CDR1 and CDR2 from the germline V gene are SEHNR and FQNEAQ (reference sequence). The CDR3 is made up of 14 amino acids. The CDR3 region has the DNA TGTGCCAGCAGCTTAAATGGGGTGGATCAGCCCCAGCATTTT. The encoded protein is CASSLNGVDQPQHF.

This clone was seen just once. The J gene is TRBJ1-6, the V gene TRBV7-9, with D unclear. This CDR3 is 14 amino acids long. V lost 3 bases, J lost 7 bases, and 10 bases lay in between. Germline V gene sequence: CDR1 SEHNR, CDR2 FQNEAQ (reference sequence). The CDR3 sequence: CASSLEGPNSPLHF. The CDR3 bases are TGTGCCAGCAGCTTGGAAGGGCCCAATTCACCCCTCCACTTT.

V gene TRBV5-8 combines with J gene TRBJ2-3; maybe TRBD1 (5 bases). This CDR3 has 17 residues. Trimming took 5 bases from V and 6 from J, leaving 25 bases between them. Germline V gives CDR1 SGHTS, CDR2 YDEGEE. The CDR3 DNA follows: TGTGCCAGCAGATTTTTTTCGCAGGGAAGTGAATCGGATACGCAGTATTTT. Its translation is CASRFFSQGSESDTQYF.

About this clone: The same CDR3 is also encoded by other DNA sequences in this sample. This chain uses TRBV5-4 with TRBJ2-3, with D possibly being TRBD1 or TRBD2 (6 bases each). Trimming cost V 1 base and J 0 bases, with 9 bases left between them. Per germline, CDR1 SGHNT and CDR2 YYREEE (reference sequence). This CDR3 region has 15 residues. The CDR3 sequence is CASSLIGGSTDTQYF. In DNA, the CDR3 is TGTGCCAGCAGCTTGATAGGGGGGAGCACAGATACGCAGTATTTT.

V is TRBV4-3 and J is TRBJ2-1; the match to TRBD2 covers 7 bases. The CDR3 contains 18 residues. Germline V gene lookup returns CDR1 LGHNA and CDR2 YSLEER. The V and J ends lost 1 base and 4 bases, in that order; junction bases with no gene match: 13. In DNA form, the CDR3 reads TGCGCCAGCAGCCAAGCCCTCGGAGCGGGAACGGGTTACAATGAGCAGTTCTTC. This codes for CASSQALGAGTGYNEQFF.

This clone was detected a few times. The chain carries TRBV7-2 and TRBJ2-7; 12 nucleotides align to TRBD2. Unmatched junction bases numbered 5, after V lost 5 bases and J lost 6 bases. The CDR3 spans 14 residues. Germline-derived CDR1 and CDR2 are SGHTA and FQGNSA. This CDR3 is CASSPSSGRAEQYF. The CDR3 DNA is TGTGCCAGCAGCCCGTCTAGCGGGAGGGCCGAGCAGTACTTC.

Of note for this clone: An end of the junction does not agree with germline; a read error may underlie this. The sample has other DNA sequences that encode this CDR3 too. J is TRBJ1-1 and V is TRBV2; D is undetermined. Germline V gene data show CDR1 as SNHLY and CDR2 as FYNNEI. The CDR3 is 13 amino acids. The CDR3 reads CASREEMNTEAFF. The CDR3, as DNA: TGTGCCAGCAGAGAAGAGATGAACACTGAAGCTTTCTTT.

V usage is TRBV19 and J usage is TRBJ2-5, with a possible D match to TRBD2 (6 bases). Trimming removed 5 bases from V and 7 bases from J, with 14 bases in between. The CDR3 has 13 amino acids. The germline V gene encodes CDR1 LNHDA and CDR2 SQIVND (reference sequence). The CDR3 here is CASSATSWVTQYF. As DNA, the CDR3 is TGTGCCAGTAGTGCGACTAGTTGGGTGACCCAGTACTTC.

V and J are TRBV19 and TRBJ2-3; 10 bases align to TRBD1. The CDR3 is 15 residues long. Unmatched junction bases numbered 0, after V lost 3 bases and J lost 0 bases. The germline CDR1 and CDR2 sequences are LNHDA and SQIVND (reference sequence). This CDR3 reads CASSMGQGSTDTQYF. The DNA of the CDR3 is TGTGCCAGTAGTATGGGACAGGGGAGCACAGATACGCAGTATTTT.

The chain has TRBV10-3 and TRBJ2-7, with no clear D. CDR1 and CDR2 from the germline V gene are ENHRY and SYGVKD. Trimming pared 3 bases from V and 1 base from J, leaving 7 bases between. CDR3 size: 13 residues. The CDR3 bases are TGTGCCATCAGTGATGGGGAATCCTACGAGCAGTACTTC. It is translated as CAISDGESYEQYF.

V gene TRBV19 combines with J gene TRBJ2-5; possibly TRBD1 or TRBD2 for D (5 bases each). Germline-derived CDR1 and CDR2 are LNHDA and SQIVND (reference sequence). The germline V and J ends were trimmed by 4 bases and 4 bases, with 13 bases remaining between them. The CDR3 covers 14 residues. The CDR3 protein is CASSRDLLGETQYF. The CDR3 coding sequence is TGTGCCAGTAGTAGGGACCTACTCGGAGAGACCCAGTACTTC. Filled out from reference TRBV19 and TRBJ2-5, the complete variable domain reads DGGITQSPKYLFRKEGQNVTLSCEQNLNHDAMYWYRQDPGQGLRLIYYSQIVNDFQKGDIAEGYSVSREKKESFPLTVTSAQKNPTAFYLCASSRDLLGETQYFGPGTRLLVL.

J is TRBJ2-4 and V is TRBV5-1; D assignment may be TRBD1 or TRBD2 (6 bases each). From germline, CDR1 is SGHRS and CDR2 YFSETQ. The V end was cut by 4 bases, the J end by 9 bases, with 20 bases between. This CDR3 has 15 amino acids. As DNA, the CDR3 is TGCGCCAGCAGCCCTGGGACATCCGGGAGTCTCATTCAGTACTTC. Its translation: CASSPGTSGSLIQYF.

This sequence joins TRBV6-7 and TRBJ2-4; 13 bases line up with TRBD2. TRBV6-7 is an ORF; its function is uncertain. The CDR3 spans 20 residues. The V and J ends lost 2 bases and 3 bases, in that order; junction bases with no gene match: 13. CDR3 amino acids: CASSYRTSGGVLFGKNIQYF. The CDR3 region has the DNA TGTGCCAGCAGTTACCGCACTAGCGGGGGGGTATTATTCGGCAAAAACATTCAGTACTTC.

This clone was seen once. This chain connects TRBV6-6 to TRBJ1-5, with D unresolved. Germline CDR1 reads MNHNY; CDR2 reads SVGAGI (reference sequence). The CDR3 covers 12 residues. The V end was cut by 8 bases, the J end by 8 bases, with 13 bases between. The CDR3 loop is CASVRDVEPQHF. In nucleotides, the CDR3 is TGTGCCAGCGTCCGAGATGTGGAGCCCCAGCATTTT.

The CDR3 region is CASSFGQLNYGYTF. The DNA of the CDR3 is TGTGCCAGCAGCTTCGGACAGCTTAACTATGGCTACACCTTC. This chain uses TRBV5-4 with TRBJ1-2; weak D call: TRBD1 (6 bases). The V end was cut by 2 bases, the J end by 1 base, with 9 bases between. The CDR3 length is 14 residues. Per germline, CDR1 SGHNT and CDR2 YYREEE (reference sequence).

The rearrangement links TRBV14 to TRBJ1-3, with TRBD1 identical over 8 bases. This CDR3 is 15 amino acids long. The V gene end was trimmed by 3 bases and the J gene end by 0 bases; junction bases not matched to a gene: 1. CDR1 and CDR2 (germline): SGHDN, FVKESK. The CDR3 reads CASSQGQVSGNTIYF. As DNA, the CDR3 is TGTGCCAGCAGCCAGGGACAGGTCTCTGGAAACACCATATATTTT.

V is TRBV5-4 and J is TRBJ2-7; 10 positions agree with TRBD1. This CDR3 has 15 amino acids. V lost 4 bases to trimming and J lost 2 bases; unmatched junction nucleotides: 6. Germline V gene lookup returns CDR1 SGHNT and CDR2 YYREEE (reference sequence). The CDR3 coding sequence is TGTGCCAGCAGCATCTCCGGGACAGGGGCCTACGAGCAGTACTTC. It specifies CASSISGTGAYEQYF.

This clone was observed a single time. The chain has TRBV7-9 and TRBJ2-5; 11 bases are a match to TRBD2. Germline CDR1 is SEHNR and CDR2 is FQNEAQ (reference sequence). V trimming: 11 bases; J trimming: 3 bases; junction bases outside the gene matches: 5. The CDR3 is 13 amino acids. The CDR3 DNA reads as TGTGCCGGAAAGACTAGCGGGGAAGAGACCCAGTACTTC. Translation gives CAGKTSGEETQYF.

The chain is built from TRBV10-1 and TRBJ2-7; perhaps TRBD1 as D (6 bases). The length of the CDR3 is 14 residues. V was cut by 3 bases and J by 1 base, with 10 bases left in between. CDR1 and CDR2 (germline): WNHNN, SYGVQD (reference sequence). The CDR3 DNA is TGCGCCAGCAGTGATTCAGGGGATTCCTACGAGCAGTACTTC. This translates into CASSDSGDSYEQYF.

The chain recombines TRBV2 with TRBJ2-5; 7 bases fit TRBD1. Germline V gene lookup returns CDR1 SNHLY and CDR2 FYNNEI. V lost 3 bases and J lost 2; bases outside the gene matches: 6. The CDR3 sequence is 15 residues long. CDR3 nucleotide sequence: TGTGCCAGCAGTGATCAGGGACAGTCTCAAGAGACCCAGTACTTC. It encodes CASSDQGQSQETQYF.

The chain carries TRBV7-8 and TRBJ1-4; 9 bases fit TRBD1. V was clipped by 6 bases and J by 4 bases; unmatched bases: 6. Germline lookup yields CDR1 SGHVS and CDR2 FQNEAQ. There are 15 residues in the CDR3. For the CDR3, the DNA is TGTGCCAGCAGTGGGACAGGGATAGGTAATGAAAAACTGTTTTTT. It codes for CASSGTGIGNEKLFF.

J is TRBJ2-1 and V is TRBV7-9; no clear D. V lost 4 bases and J 5 bases, leaving 9 bases between the germline ends. Germline values: CDR1 SEHNR, CDR2 FQNEAQ (reference sequence). The CDR3 has 13 amino acids. DNA of the CDR3: TGTGCCAGCAGCTCCCTCGGCCACAATGAGCAGTTCTTC. The encoded protein is CASSSLGHNEQFF.

A word on this clone: Distinct nucleotide sequences in the sample also encode this CDR3. J is TRBJ1-1 and V is TRBV5-1, with D perhaps TRBD1 (5 bases). The CDR3 length is 14 residues. V lost 4 bases, J lost 0 bases, and 10 bases lay in between. Germline V gene sequence: CDR1 SGHRS, CDR2 YFSETQ. The chain's CDR3 is CASSPGTLNTEAFF. Written as DNA, the CDR3 is TGCGCCAGCAGCCCCGGGACGTTGAACACTGAAGCTTTCTTT.

J is TRBJ1-4 and V is TRBV2; the D is unclear. The germline V gene has CDR1 SNHLY and CDR2 FYNNEI. The CDR3 has 13 residues. Trimming took 7 bases from V and 8 from J, leaving 14 bases between them. The CDR3 DNA reads as TGTGCCAGCACCCTGAACCAAGGAGAAAAACTGTTTTTT. This encodes CASTLNQGEKLFF.

This chain joins TRBV6-6 and TRBJ2-7, with a possible D match to TRBD2 (5 bases). The CDR3 contains 16 residues. Germline CDR1 and CDR2: MNHNY and SVGAGI (reference sequence). Trimming removed 2 bases from V and 2 bases from J, with 16 bases in between. In DNA, the CDR3 is TGTGCCAGCAGTTACACCCCCCCGGGAAGTCCCTACGAGCAGTACTTC. Translating it yields CASSYTPPGSPYEQYF.

Only one count was recorded for this clone. This sequence joins TRBV18 and TRBJ2-1; D ambiguous. Between the trimmed V and J ends, which lost 0 bases and 6 bases, there was a span of 12 bases. The germline gives CDR1 KGHSH, CDR2 LQKENI. The CDR3 spans 15 residues. The CDR3 reads CASSPPTRSSNEQFF. CDR3 in DNA: TGTGCCAGCTCACCACCGACCCGATCGTCCAATGAGCAGTTCTTC. The full variable domain, its missing parts supplied by reference TRBV18 and TRBJ2-1, is NAGVMQNPRHLVRRRGQEARLRCSPMKGHSHVYWYRQLPEEGLKFMVYLQKENIIDESGMPKERFSAEFPKEGPSILRIQQVVRGDSAAYFCASSPPTRSSNEQFFGPGTRLTVL.

In its sample, this clone was seen once. The rearrangement joins TRBV5-6 to TRBJ2-7; 9 bases match TRBD2. The ends lost 3 bases at V and 2 bases at J; junction bases unmatched: 3. Germline-derived CDR1 and CDR2 are SGHDT and YYEEEE. The CDR3 has 14 residues. Written as DNA, the CDR3 is TGTGCCAGCAGCTCGGGCGGGGGGGCCTACGAGCAGTACTTC. This translates into CASSSGGGAYEQYF.

CDR3 sequence reads: CSAGTSTF. The CDR3 DNA reads as TGCAGCGCAGGGACTAGCACCTTC. The rearrangement uses TRBV20-1 and TRBJ1-2; the D gene is possibly TRBD1 (5 bases). This CDR3 comprises 8 residues. From germline, CDR1 is DFQATT and CDR2 SNEGSKA (reference sequence).